These T cell receptor beta chains were read from a single sample in a study of cytomegalovirus exposure and HLA in healthy donors. This table comes from immunoSEQ multiplex PCR, and its TCRdb copy is limited to in-frame clones, with some not included. This sample has over 150,000 clones, with about four fifths found just once. Material for sequencing was PBMCs. These receptors were taken from a man aged 45-60 years in good health and CMV-seronegative. Both conserved end residues are part of each CDR3. Fields, in order: D gene, J gene, clone size, V gene, CDR3 protein, CDR3 DNA. The D gene is left open where the match is weak. Where a row states a size, it is once, few, many or the class of an expanded clone; other rows omit it.

d_gene: NA
j_gene: TRBJ2-2
abundance: NA
v_gene: TRBV9
CDR3aa: CASSERTTPLTGELFF
CDR3nt: TGTGCCAGCAGCGAGCGGACTACTCCCCTCACCGGGGAGCTGTTTTTT

d_gene: NA
j_gene: TRBJ2-5
abundance: NA
v_gene: TRBV5-1
CDR3aa: CASSGGIGGWGETQYF
CDR3nt: TGCGCCAGCAGCGGCGGGATAGGCGGCTGGGGAGAGACCCAGTACTTC

d_gene: NA
j_gene: TRBJ1-2
abundance: NA
v_gene: TRBV6-5
CDR3aa: CASSTSTGYGYTF
CDR3nt: TGTGCCAGCAGTACCTCGACAGGCTATGGCTACACCTTC

d_gene: NA
j_gene: TRBJ2-3
abundance: NA
v_gene: TRBV21-1
CDR3aa: CASGVSSGRTFGDTQYF
CDR3nt: TGTGCCAGCGGGGTTTCTAGCGGGAGGACCTTCGGGGATACGCAGTATTTT

d_gene: NA
j_gene: TRBJ2-1
abundance: NA
v_gene: TRBV20-1
CDR3aa: CSAVTRIEQFF
CDR3nt: TGCAGTGCAGTAACTAGAATAGAGCAGTTCTTC

d_gene: NA
j_gene: TRBJ2-1
abundance: NA
v_gene: TRBV5-1
CDR3aa: CASGSPNNEQFF
CDR3nt: TGCGCCAGCGGGAGCCCAAACAATGAGCAGTTCTTC

d_gene: TRBD1
j_gene: TRBJ2-1
abundance: NA
v_gene: TRBV7-9
CDR3aa: CSSSGQGQGGSYNEQFF
CDR3nt: TGTTCCAGCAGCGGCCAGGGACAGGGGGGGTCCTACAATGAGCAGTTCTTC

d_gene: TRBD1
j_gene: TRBJ2-3
abundance: few
v_gene: TRBV4-3
CDR3aa: CASSLKWGGQGTTDTQYF
CDR3nt: TGCGCCAGCAGCCTCAAATGGGGGGGACAGGGAACCACAGATACGCAGTATTTT

d_gene: NA
j_gene: TRBJ2-7
abundance: few
v_gene: TRBV28
CDR3aa: CASSYSNYEQYF
CDR3nt: TGTGCCAGCAGTTACAGTAACTACGAGCAGTACTTC

d_gene: NA
j_gene: TRBJ2-5
abundance: NA
v_gene: TRBV18
CDR3aa: CASSPKGAETQYF
CDR3nt: TGTGCCAGCTCACCAAAAGGGGCAGAGACCCAGTACTTC

d_gene: NA
j_gene: TRBJ2-2
abundance: NA
v_gene: TRBV7-9
CDR3aa: CASRQNTGELFF
CDR3nt: TGTGCCAGCCGACAGAACACCGGGGAGCTGTTTTTT

d_gene: NA
j_gene: TRBJ2-3
abundance: once
v_gene: TRBV6-5
CDR3aa: CASMKEGLDTQYF
CDR3nt: TGTGCCAGCATGAAGGAGGGGCTGGATACGCAGTATTTT

d_gene: NA
j_gene: TRBJ2-1
abundance: once
v_gene: TRBV4-3
CDR3aa: CASSQVGHNEQFF
CDR3nt: TGCGCCAGCAGCCAAGTGGGGCATAATGAGCAGTTCTTC

d_gene: TRBD2
j_gene: TRBJ2-1
abundance: NA
v_gene: TRBV9
CDR3aa: CASSTLSGGAGNEQFF
CDR3nt: TGTGCCAGCAGCACCCTTAGCGGGGGGGCGGGCAATGAGCAGTTCTTC

d_gene: NA
j_gene: TRBJ2-7
abundance: few
v_gene: TRBV20-1
CDR3aa: CSARGTGEQYF
CDR3nt: TGCAGTGCTAGAGGAACGGGAGAGCAGTACTTC

d_gene: NA
j_gene: TRBJ2-7
abundance: NA
v_gene: TRBV7-9
CDR3aa: CATIRSGEQYF
CDR3nt: TGTGCCACGATTCGAAGCGGCGAGCAGTACTTC

d_gene: TRBD1
j_gene: TRBJ2-5
abundance: once
v_gene: TRBV30
CDR3aa: CAWGALRGPRTQYF
CDR3nt: TGTGCCTGGGGAGCCCTCAGGGGGCCGCGGACCCAGTACTTC

d_gene: TRBD2
j_gene: TRBJ2-3
abundance: NA
v_gene: TRBV11-2
CDR3aa: CASSLAGGLGGADTQYF
CDR3nt: TGTGCCAGCAGCTTAGCGGGGGGGCTTGGAGGGGCAGATACGCAGTATTTT

d_gene: NA
j_gene: TRBJ1-1
abundance: NA
v_gene: TRBV28
CDR3aa: CASSLLLTEAFF
CDR3nt: TGTGCCAGCAGTCTACTCCTCACTGAAGCTTTCTTT

d_gene: TRBD2
j_gene: TRBJ2-1
abundance: once
v_gene: TRBV7-7
CDR3aa: CASSSWGGNEQFF
CDR3nt: TGTGCTAGCAGCTCGTGGGGGGGGAATGAGCAGTTCTTC

d_gene: TRBD1
j_gene: TRBJ2-5
abundance: NA
v_gene: TRBV7-2
CDR3aa: CASSSRTGGETQYF
CDR3nt: TGTGCCAGCAGCTCCCGGACAGGCGGGGAGACCCAGTACTTC

d_gene: TRBD1
j_gene: TRBJ1-2
abundance: NA
v_gene: TRBV18
CDR3aa: CASSPTGGKYGYTF
CDR3nt: TGTGCCAGCTCGCCGACAGGGGGCAAATATGGCTACACCTTC

d_gene: TRBD1
j_gene: TRBJ2-7
abundance: NA
v_gene: TRBV7-2
CDR3aa: CASSLAGTGIPYEQYF
CDR3nt: TGTGCCAGCAGCTTAGCCGGGACAGGGATCCCCTACGAGCAGTACTTC

d_gene: TRBD1
j_gene: TRBJ1-5
abundance: few
v_gene: TRBV19
CDR3aa: CATRGQGNQPQHF
CDR3nt: TGTGCCACCCGGGGACAGGGGAATCAGCCCCAGCATTTT

d_gene: NA
j_gene: TRBJ2-5
abundance: NA
v_gene: TRBV7-3
CDR3aa: CASSASQGRMETQYF
CDR3nt: TGTGCCAGCAGCGCGTCACAGGGGAGGATGGAGACCCAGTACTTC

d_gene: NA
j_gene: TRBJ2-7
abundance: NA
v_gene: TRBV27
CDR3aa: CASSSARAYEQYF
CDR3nt: TGTGCCAGCAGCTCCGCCAGGGCCTACGAGCAGTACTTC

d_gene: NA
j_gene: TRBJ2-7
abundance: few
v_gene: TRBV30
CDR3aa: CAWSVVRNRPYEQYF
CDR3nt: TGTGCCTGGAGTGTAGTCCGGAACAGACCCTACGAGCAGTACTTC

d_gene: TRBD1
j_gene: TRBJ1-1
abundance: few
v_gene: TRBV6-6
CDR3aa: CASSYSGTVNTEAFF
CDR3nt: TGTGCCAGCAGTTACTCAGGGACAGTGAACACTGAAGCTTTCTTT

d_gene: TRBD2
j_gene: TRBJ2-1
abundance: NA
v_gene: TRBV29-1
CDR3aa: CSVAGGGDEQFF
CDR3nt: TGCAGCGTTGCTGGGGGAGGGGATGAGCAGTTCTTC

d_gene: TRBD1
j_gene: TRBJ1-5
abundance: NA
v_gene: TRBV18
CDR3aa: CASSQMGQANQPQHF
CDR3nt: TGTGCCAGCTCACAAATGGGACAGGCGAATCAGCCCCAGCATTTT

d_gene: NA
j_gene: TRBJ2-7
abundance: few
v_gene: TRBV27
CDR3aa: CASSTTSYEQYF
CDR3nt: TGTGCCAGCAGTACGACTTCCTACGAGCAGTACTTC

d_gene: NA
j_gene: TRBJ2-2
abundance: NA
v_gene: TRBV7-9
CDR3aa: CASSGAGTTNTGELFF
CDR3nt: TGTGCCAGCAGCGGAGCCGGGACAACGAACACCGGGGAGCTGTTTTTT

d_gene: TRBD1
j_gene: TRBJ2-5
abundance: NA
v_gene: TRBV7-9
CDR3aa: CASSKPGQGRETQYF
CDR3nt: TGTGCCAGCAGCAAGCCGGGACAGGGCCGGGAGACCCAGTACTTC

d_gene: TRBD2
j_gene: TRBJ2-1
abundance: NA
v_gene: TRBV2
CDR3aa: CAAGGLLGYNEQFF
CDR3nt: TGTGCCGCGGGAGGTCTCCTGGGGTACAATGAGCAGTTCTTC

d_gene: NA
j_gene: TRBJ2-6
abundance: NA
v_gene: TRBV18
CDR3aa: CASSTGTGANVLTF
CDR3nt: TGTGCCAGCTCCACAGGGACTGGGGCCAACGTCCTGACTTTC

d_gene: NA
j_gene: TRBJ2-6
abundance: NA
v_gene: TRBV6-5
CDR3aa: CASSSQNSGANVLTF
CDR3nt: TGTGCCAGCAGTTCCCAGAACTCTGGGGCCAACGTCCTGACTTTC

d_gene: NA
j_gene: TRBJ2-1
abundance: NA
v_gene: TRBV28
CDR3aa: CASKGGGSANEQFF
CDR3nt: TGTGCCAGCAAGGGGGGCGGGAGTGCCAATGAGCAGTTCTTC

d_gene: TRBD2
j_gene: TRBJ2-3
abundance: NA
v_gene: TRBV5-1
CDR3aa: CASSKTSGVADTQYF
CDR3nt: TGCGCCAGCAGCAAGACTAGCGGGGTAGCAGATACGCAGTATTTT

d_gene: NA
j_gene: TRBJ1-2
abundance: NA
v_gene: TRBV7-9
CDR3aa: CASSLTGIDGYTF
CDR3nt: TGTGCCAGCAGCTTAACGGGGATTGATGGCTACACCTTC

d_gene: TRBD2
j_gene: TRBJ2-3
abundance: NA
v_gene: TRBV30
CDR3aa: CAWTSGGSTDTQYF
CDR3nt: TGTGCCTGGACTAGCGGGGGCTCCACAGATACGCAGTATTTT